This T cell receptor (beta chain) was identified during a study of T-cell reconstitution after alpha-beta-depleted transplantation in children. Study conclusions and caveats: Reportedly, alpha-beta T cells present about two months post-transplant originated from several hundred expanded clones of graft origin. By one year post-transplant, T-cell counts and diversity largely arose from T cells that were newly produced.

Unique molecular identifiers featured in how the TCRbeta library was prepared. TCRdb reanalysed the PCR reads using MiXCR and keeps one entry per CDR3 protein. The table has 700,000 or so distinct CDR3 sequences, less than 15% seen once. Germline V CDR1 and CDR2: MDHEN, SYDVKM. Trimming cost V 8 bases and J 0 bases, with 13 bases left between them. The CDR3 covers 14 residues. This clonotype was observed at least ten times. Its antigen is still unknown. This sequence was found in a girl aged 2-15 years with congenital amegakaryocytic thrombocytopenia, due to receive a stem cell transplant. The chain is built from TRBV28 and TRBJ2-5, with a tentative D call TRBD2 (7 bases). This material consisted of PBMCs, taken before TCRalphabeta/CD19-depleted stem cell transplant. The CDR3 region is CASREGGYQETQYF. In DNA, the CDR3 is TGTGCCAGCCGAGAGGGGGGGTACCAAGAGACCCAGTACTTC.